The rows below give T cell receptor beta chains drawn from one sample of a study of blood T cell repertoires in COVID-19. Assay: immunoSEQ multiplex PCR; the TCRdb copy retains only in-frame clones and omits some. Among 280,000 or so clones listed, approximately 85% were seen once. Sequenced input: peripheral blood. The receptors derive from a human donor in a cohort sampled during active COVID-19. Both conserved end residues are part of each CDR3. A D gene is named only where the DNA matches it firmly. Rows may omit the clone size; those that give it use once, few, many or a size class.

TRBV12-3/TRBV12-4	-	TRBJ2-3	-	TGTGCCAGCAGCGTACGGTCGGCAGATACGCAGTATTTT	CASSVRSADTQYF
TRBV29-1	-	TRBJ1-5	-	TGCAGCGTTTCCTATAGCAATCAGCCCCAGCATTTT	CSVSYSNQPQHF
TRBV6-5	-	TRBJ1-4	TRBD1	TGTGCCAGCTCCACCAGGGGGCGAAATGAAAAACTGTTTTTT	CASSTRGRNEKLFF
TRBV5-8	once	TRBJ1-1	-	TGTGCCAGCAGCTTGGGGATGGGGGGTTCTGAAGCTTTCTTT	CASSLGMGGSEAFF
TRBV3-1/TRBV3-2	once	TRBJ1-2	-	TGTGCCAGCAGCCGGGGGGAGGGATCGTATGGCTACACCTTC	CASSRGEGSYGYTF
TRBV24-1	-	TRBJ2-1	-	TGTGCCACCAGTGATTCCGTCGAACCTAGCTTCAATGAGCAGTTCTTC	CATSDSVEPSFNEQFF
TRBV7-6	-	TRBJ2-1	TRBD2	TGTGCCAGCAGTTCGACTAGCGGGTCCTACAATGAGCAGTTCTTC	CASSSTSGSYNEQFF
TRBV6-5	few	TRBJ1-1	TRBD1	TGTGCCAGCAGTCGGGACAGCGCCCTGAACACTGAAGCTTTCTTT	CASSRDSALNTEAFF
TRBV12-3/TRBV12-4	-	TRBJ2-4	TRBD2	TGTGCCAGCAGATTAGCGGGAGAAGCAGATCAGTACTTC	CASRLAGEADQYF
TRBV24-1	-	TRBJ2-2	TRBD2	TGTGCCACCAGTGCTCCGGGACTAGCGGGGTCAACCGGGGAGCTGTTTTTT	CATSAPGLAGSTGELFF
TRBV2	-	TRBJ1-2	-	TGTGCCAGCAGGGAACAGGCCGGGAGCTATGGCTACACCTTC	CASREQAGSYGYTF
TRBV20-1	-	TRBJ2-1	-	TGCAGTGCCCTTTACCTAGATCAGTTCTTC	CSALYLDQFF
TRBV10-2	-	TRBJ2-7	TRBD1	TGCGCCAGCAGTGAGTCTGGGACAGGGAAGCGCGAGCAGTACTTC	CASSESGTGKREQYF
TRBV5-5	-	TRBJ2-7	TRBD2	TGTGCCAGCAGTCTGGGACTAGCGGGAGCTAACGAGCAGTACTTC	CASSLGLAGANEQYF
TRBV7-8	-	TRBJ2-3	-	TGTGCCAGCAGCCCGTTCACAGATACGCAGTATTTT	CASSPFTDTQYF
TRBV19	-	TRBJ2-3	TRBD2	TGTGCCAGTAGTGTCCGACTAGCCAAACTTGTAGATACGCAGTATTTT	CASSVRLAKLVDTQYF
TRBV5-6	-	TRBJ2-7	TRBD2	TGTGCCAGCAGCTTGGGGCTAGCGGGATTACTAGGCGAGCAGTACTTC	CASSLGLAGLLGEQYF
TRBV5-1	-	TRBJ1-1	-	TGCGCCAGCAGCTTTGGAGAGGGTACTGAAGCTTTCTTT	CASSFGEGTEAFF
TRBV3-1/TRBV3-2	few	TRBJ2-1	TRBD1	TGTGCCAGCAGGAGGGGGCTTGCCAATGAGCAGTTCTTC	CASRRGLANEQFF
TRBV4-1	-	TRBJ2-1	-	TGCGCCAGCAGCCAAGGAGTGAGCTCCTACAATGAGCAGTTCTTC	CASSQGVSSYNEQFF
TRBV5-1	many	TRBJ2-7	-	TGCGCCAGCAGCTTCGCGGGGATCCCCTCCTACGAGCAGTACTTC	CASSFAGIPSYEQYF
TRBV30	-	TRBJ1-6	TRBD1	TGTGCCTGGGTGGACAGGAGGTATAATTCACCCCTCCACTTT	CAWVDRRYNSPLHF
TRBV6-5	few	TRBJ2-7	-	TGTGCCAGCAGGCACTCGGACAAGACAGAGCAGTACTTC	CASRHSDKTEQYF
TRBV7-2	-	TRBJ2-1	TRBD2	TGTGCCAGCAGCTCTAGCGGGCTATCCTACAATGAGCAGTTCTTC	CASSSSGLSYNEQFF
TRBV19	-	TRBJ2-2	-	TGTGCCAGTAACACCCCGGGGTCGAACACCGGGGAGCTGTTTTTT	CASNTPGSNTGELFF
TRBV28	-	TRBJ2-2	-	TGTGCCAGCAGTTATCAAAACACCGGGGAGCTGTTTTTT	CASSYQNTGELFF
TRBV5-4	-	TRBJ1-2	-	TGTGCCAGCAGCTTGTTCAGGGCTGGCTACACCTTC	CASSLFRAGYTF
TRBV4-1	-	TRBJ1-2	-	TGCGCCAGCAGCCAAGCTGAGGACTATGGCTACACCTTC	CASSQAEDYGYTF
TRBV6-5	-	TRBJ2-3	-	TGTGCCAGCAGATTCACAGGGGGGGACACAGATACGCAGTATTTT	CASRFTGGDTDTQYF
TRBV18	-	TRBJ2-1	-	TGTGCCAGCTCCCTCTACTCCCGTAACAATGAGCAGTTCTTC	CASSLYSRNNEQFF
TRBV18	-	TRBJ2-4	-	-	CASSFAGGTPSRVSF
TRBV5-1	-	TRBJ2-1	TRBD1	TGCGCCAGCAGGTCGGGACAGGGCTCCTACAATGAGCAGTTCTTC	CASRSGQGSYNEQFF
TRBV5-1	-	TRBJ2-7	TRBD2	TGCGCCAGCCACATACCCGGGACTAGGAGCTACGAGCAGTACTTC	CASHIPGTRSYEQYF
TRBV5-1	-	TRBJ1-2	TRBD1	TGCGCCAGCGCCCAGGGGGACGGGTCATTTGGCTACACCTTC	CASAQGDGSFGYTF
TRBV5-3	-	TRBJ2-4	-	TGTGCCCGCCCTTTGGGAGTGCGAACCCGGCGAGCCAAAAACATTCAGTACTTC	CARPLGVRTRRAKNIQYF
TRBV5-1	-	TRBJ1-1	TRBD1	TGCGCCAGCAGCGAGACAGGGGCCGGTGTAGCTGAAGCTTTCTTT	CASSETGAGVAEAFF
TRBV3-1/TRBV3-2	-	TRBJ2-1	TRBD2	TGTGCCAGCAGCCCTCCACAAAGGGGTAGCGGGAGATTAAATGAGCAGTTCTTC	CASSPPQRGSGRLNEQFF
TRBV5-6	-	TRBJ1-1	-	TGTGCCAGCAGCTGGCGGGCTCGGAACACTGAAGCTTTCTTT	CASSWRARNTEAFF
TRBV28	-	TRBJ1-2	-	TGTGCCAGCACCCTAAGGGGGACCTTGAACTATGGCTACACCTTC	CASTLRGTLNYGYTF
TRBV12-3/TRBV12-4	-	TRBJ2-5	TRBD1	TGTGCCAGCAGGACTGGACAGGAAGAGACCCAGTACTTC	CASRTGQEETQYF
TRBV18	-	TRBJ2-5	TRBD1	TGTGCCAGCTCATCACAGGGGGCAAGGGAGACCCAGTACTTC	CASSSQGARETQYF
TRBV11-2	-	TRBJ1-6	TRBD1	TGTGCCAGCAGCTTAGTTCGGGACAGAAGTTTACCCCTCCACTTT	CASSLVRDRSLPLHF
TRBV3-1/TRBV3-2	once	TRBJ1-1	-	TGTGCCAGCAGCCTCCAGGGGTTCACTGAAGCTTTCTTT	CASSLQGFTEAFF
TRBV7-3	-	TRBJ2-5	-	TGTGCCAGCAGGTCCTTTTCGTCCAACAGGGTTGGGGCGGAGACCCAGTACTTC	CASRSFSSNRVGAETQYF
TRBV5-1	-	TRBJ2-7	-	TGCGCCAGCAGCTTGGAACCTAGCCGCCACGAGCAGTACTTC	CASSLEPSRHEQYF
TRBV5-6	-	TRBJ2-3	-	TGTGCCAGCAGCTTGTGGGGGACGGGAGAAGATACGCAGTATTTT	CASSLWGTGEDTQYF
TRBV10-3	-	TRBJ2-1	-	TGTGCCATCAGTGCAACAGCCAATGAGCAGTTCTTC	CAISATANEQFF
TRBV24-1	-	TRBJ2-5	-	TGTGCCACCAGTGACGGCCCCGGGGCCCAGTACTTC	CATSDGPGAQYF
TRBV19	-	TRBJ2-2	TRBD1	TGTGCCAGTAGTATAAAGACAGGGGCGACCACCGGGGAGCTGTTTTTT	CASSIKTGATTGELFF
TRBV9	-	TRBJ2-5	TRBD1	TGTGCCAGCAGCGAAGGGACAGGGACGAACCAAGAGACCCAGTACTTC	CASSEGTGTNQETQYF
TRBV28	-	TRBJ2-7	TRBD1	TGTGCCAGCAGTTCCCCCGGGACAGGATCCTACGAGCAGTACTTC	CASSSPGTGSYEQYF
TRBV13	-	TRBJ2-2	TRBD2	TGTGCCAGCAGCCTCTGGGGGCCGGCACTAGCGGGATCGAACACCGGGGAGCTGTTTTTT	CASSLWGPALAGSNTGELFF
TRBV10-3	-	TRBJ2-7	-	TGTGCCATCAGTGAGTCCCCAAACTACGAGCAGTACTTC	CAISESPNYEQYF